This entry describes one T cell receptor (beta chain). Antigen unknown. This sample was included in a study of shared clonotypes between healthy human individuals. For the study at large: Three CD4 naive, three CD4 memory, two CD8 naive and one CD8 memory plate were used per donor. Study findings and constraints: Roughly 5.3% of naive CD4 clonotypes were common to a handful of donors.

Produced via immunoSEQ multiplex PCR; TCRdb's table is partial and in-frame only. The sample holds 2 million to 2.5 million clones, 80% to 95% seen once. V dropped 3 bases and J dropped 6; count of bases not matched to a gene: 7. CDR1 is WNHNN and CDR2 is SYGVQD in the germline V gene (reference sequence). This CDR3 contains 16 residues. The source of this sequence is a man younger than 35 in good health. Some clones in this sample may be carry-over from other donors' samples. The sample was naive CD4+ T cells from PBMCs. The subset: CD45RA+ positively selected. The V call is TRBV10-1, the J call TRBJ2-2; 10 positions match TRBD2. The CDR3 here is CASSEGLAGEAGELFF. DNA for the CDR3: TGCGCCAGCAGTGAAGGGCTAGCGGGAGAGGCCGGGGAGCTGTTTTTT.